These 20 T cell receptor beta chains were sequenced from one sample in a study of T cell responses to AZD1222 COVID-19 vaccine. Sequencing was performed with immunoSEQ multiplex PCR; in TCRdb, only in-frame clones are kept and a portion is missing. The sample lists fewer than 150,000 clones; about nine tenths were seen once. This material consisted of peripheral blood, taken on day 0 of AZD1222 vaccination. The receptors come from an adult in good health.

The V gene is TRBV19, the J gene TRBJ1-5; D is unresolved. Trimming shortened V by 5 bases and J by 4 bases, and 9 bases separated the two germline ends. The CDR3 consists of 13 residues. Germline loops: CDR1 LNHDA, CDR2 SQIVND (reference sequence). This CDR3 is CASSGQSNQPQHF. The CDR3 DNA reads TGTGCCAGTAGTGGGCAGTCTAATCAGCCCCAGCATTTT. Full variable domain (outside the CDR3, taken from reference TRBV19 and TRBJ1-5): DGGITQSPKYLFRKEGQNVTLSCEQNLNHDAMYWYRQDPGQGLRLIYYSQIVNDFQKGDIAEGYSVSREKKESFPLTVTSAQKNPTAFYLCASSGQSNQPQHFGDGTRLSIL.

V is TRBV27 and J is TRBJ1-1; no firm D call. The CDR3 runs to 14 residues. V was trimmed by 5 bases and J by 1 base, leaving 11 bases between them. CDR1 and CDR2 from the germline V gene are MNHEY and SMNVEV (reference sequence). CDR3 amino acids: CASSPGKKNTEAFF. The CDR3 DNA sequence: TGTGCCAGCAGTCCGGGGAAGAAGAACACTGAAGCTTTCTTT.

The V and J genes are TRBV10-3 and TRBJ1-4, with 8 bases fitting TRBD1. This CDR3 region has 15 residues. The V gene's germline CDR1 is ENHRY and CDR2 SYGVKD. The V gene end was trimmed by 6 bases and the J gene end by 7 bases; junction bases not matched to a gene: 10. CDR3 protein: CAISREQGVGEKLFF. DNA of the CDR3: TGTGCCATCAGCCGAGAACAGGGGGTGGGTGAAAAACTGTTTTTT.

In DNA form, the CDR3 reads TGTGCCAGCAGCCTGACAGGGGGCGGGTCACCCCTCCACTTT. It is translated as CASSLTGGGSPLHF. V and J are TRBV9 and TRBJ1-6; TRBD1 matches at 10 bases. The germline V gene encodes CDR1 SGDLS and CDR2 YYNGEE. The CDR3 totals 14 residues. V gave up 4 bases and J gave up 10 bases; unmatched junction bases: 5.

This rearrangement joins TRBV21-1 to TRBJ1-3. TRBV21-1 is a pseudogene segment. The CDR3 runs to 13 residues. Here the CDR3 reads CASSKEGRNTIYF. In nucleotides, the CDR3 is TGTGCCAGCAGCAAAGAAGGAAGAAACACCATATATTTT.

V and J are TRBV7-8 and TRBJ1-1, with D possibly matching TRBD1 (6 bases). The CDR3 is 15 amino acids. V was pared by 5 bases and J by 5 bases, with 18 bases between. CDR1 is SGHVS and CDR2 is FQNEAQ in the germline V gene. The CDR3 sequence: CASSQLSRGGTEAFF. The CDR3 bases are TGTGCCAGCAGCCAATTGTCCAGGGGAGGGACTGAAGCTTTCTTT.

CDR3 bases: TGTGCCAGCAGTTTCCGAAATTCACCCCTCCACTTT. Translated, it gives CASSFRNSPLHF. The chain joins TRBV12-3 or TRBV12-4 to TRBJ1-6; D remains unclear. This CDR3 comprises 12 residues. Trimming removed 3 bases from V and 7 bases from J, with 4 bases in between.

The V gene is TRBV15, the J gene TRBJ1-2; D ambiguous. The V and J ends lost 7 bases and 4 bases respectively, with 13 bases between them. The CDR3 spans 13 residues. CDR1 is LNHNV, CDR2 YYDKDF, per germline (reference sequence). The CDR3, as DNA: TGTGCCACCACCAACCCCACGGCCTATGGCTACACCTTC. Its protein product is CATTNPTAYGYTF.

CDR3 residues: CASSPSGGGYGYTF. The CDR3 DNA sequence: TGTGCCAGCTCACCTTCGGGGGGGGGCTATGGCTACACCTTC. The rearrangement uses TRBV18 and TRBJ1-2, with D tentatively TRBD1 (5 bases). Germline V gene data show CDR1 as KGHSH and CDR2 as LQKENI. The CDR3 runs 14 residues. Trimming took off 3 bases at V and 4 bases at J, with 12 bases between the two ends. The full variable domain, completed using reference TRBV18 and TRBJ1-2, is NAGVMQNPRHLVRRRGQEARLRCSPMKGHSHVYWYRQLPEEGLKFMVYLQKENIIDESGMPKERFSAEFPKEGPSILRIQQVVRGDSAAYFCASSPSGGGYGYTFGSGTRLTVV.

The chain has TRBV9 and TRBJ2-1, with a possible D match to TRBD1 (6 bases). The germline CDR1 and CDR2 sequences are SGDLS and YYNGEE. The CDR3 covers 14 residues. Trimming removed 3 bases from V and 4 bases from J, with 11 bases in between. Here the CDR3 DNA reads TGTGCCAGCAGCGAGGCCCAGGGGTACAATGAGCAGTTCTTC. It translates to CASSEAQGYNEQFF.

The chain carries TRBV29-1 and TRBJ1-1, with D possibly TRBD1 on 6 matching bases. The CDR3 sequence is 14 residues long. V was shortened by 7 bases and J by 0 bases, with 15 bases between the two germline ends. The V gene's germline CDR1 is SQVTM and CDR2 ANQGSEA. CDR3 DNA sequence: TGCAGCGACCAACAGGGAAGCATGAACACTGAAGCTTTCTTT. It specifies CSDQQGSMNTEAFF.

J is TRBJ2-7 and V is TRBV3-1 (or the pseudogene TRBV3-2), with D uncertain. CDR1 LGHDT and CDR2 YNNKEL come from the germline V gene (reference sequence). V was pared by 4 bases and J by 0 bases, with 13 bases between. The CDR3 runs to 15 residues. Here the CDR3 reads CASSPRPSSSYEQYF. In DNA form, the CDR3 reads TGTGCCAGCAGCCCTAGGCCTTCCTCCTCCTACGAGCAGTACTTC.

J is TRBJ1-3 and V is TRBV25-1; maybe TRBD1 (6 bases). V gave up 1 base and J gave up 0 bases, with 10 bases separating them. The CDR3 is 16 residues long. Germline CDR1 and CDR2: MGHDK and SYGVNS. The CDR3 nucleotides are TGTGCCAGCAGTGAATTCAAGGGGGTCTCTGGAAACACCATATATTTT. Translating it yields CASSEFKGVSGNTIYF.

The chain is built from TRBV7-9 and TRBJ1-2, with 9 bases lining up with TRBD1. The CDR3 runs to 17 residues. V lost 5 bases, J lost 3 bases, and 13 bases stayed unmatched. The germline CDR1 and CDR2 sequences are SEHNR and FQNEAQ (reference sequence). For the CDR3, the DNA is TGTGCCAGCAGCCCTCCGGGACAGGGTCGAATTGACTATGGCTACACCTTC. It specifies CASSPPGQGRIDYGYTF.

This sequence joins TRBV7-9 and TRBJ1-5; D gene uncertain. The CDR3 totals 15 residues. V shed 5 bases and J shed 2 bases, with 13 bases lying between them. Germline loops: CDR1 SEHNR, CDR2 FQNEAQ (reference sequence). The DNA for the CDR3 is TGTGCCAGCAGCCGTACGTCTTCGGGCAATCAGCCCCAGCATTTT. It translates to CASSRTSSGNQPQHF.

The chain combines TRBV6-5 with TRBJ1-2; 9 bases match TRBD1. J gave up 4 bases and V 0 bases, and 3 bases lay outside the gene matches. Germline loops: CDR1 MNHEY, CDR2 SVGAGI. The CDR3 runs 15 residues. CDR3 bases: TGTGCCAGCAGTTACTCATTGGGACAGGGCTATGGCTACACCTTC. Translation gives CASSYSLGQGYGYTF.

This chain connects TRBV6-1 to TRBJ2-1; TRBD2 matches 12 bases. The length of the CDR3 is 20 residues. V lost 4 bases to trimming and J lost 0 bases; unmatched junction nucleotides: 13. Germline V gene lookup returns CDR1 MNHNS and CDR2 SASEGT. The CDR3 loop reads CASSALTSGGSFLSYNEQFF. CDR3 in DNA: TGTGCCAGCAGTGCCCTAACTAGCGGGGGGTCGTTCCTCTCCTACAATGAGCAGTTCTTC.

The chain recombines TRBV19 with TRBJ2-1; 10 positions agree with TRBD2. The germline V gene has CDR1 LNHDA and CDR2 SQIVND (reference sequence). This CDR3 is 12 amino acids long. J lost 9 bases, V lost 6 bases, and 2 bases had no gene match. The CDR3 DNA reads as TGTGCCAGTAGCCGACTAGCGGGTGAGCAGTTCTTC. Its protein product is CASSRLAGEQFF.

The gene calls are TRBV5-4 and TRBJ1-6, with TRBD1 matching over 10 bases. From germline, CDR1 is SGHNT and CDR2 YYREEE (reference sequence). V dropped 0 bases and J dropped 8; count of bases not matched to a gene: 2. This CDR3 has 15 residues. CDR3 sequence: CASSLEGTGDSPLHF. CDR3 coding DNA: TGTGCCAGCAGCTTGGAGGGGACAGGGGATTCACCCCTCCACTTT.

The chain has TRBV6-6 and TRBJ1-5, with D uncertain. The CDR3 sequence is 16 residues long. Trimming stripped 4 bases from V and 3 bases from J, with 16 bases between. Per germline, CDR1 MNHNY and CDR2 SVGAGI (reference sequence). CDR3 loop: CASSFFSLSLNQPQHF. As DNA, the CDR3 is TGTGCCAGCAGTTTTTTCTCTTTGTCCCTCAATCAGCCCCAGCATTTT.